A selection of T cell receptor beta chains follows, all from one sample in a study of human T cells and chemical hapten exposure. Each CDR3 protein is one row after TCRdb ran MiXCR on the RACE reads. This table has under 150,000 distinct CDR3 sequences, about an eighth appearing once. The sequencing here drew on whole blood, taken in connection with sensitization to the hapten diphenylcyclopropenone (DPC). These receptors all stem from a woman aged 45-59 years with alopecia areata. Some clones in this sample may be carry-over from other donors' samples. The CDR3 runs from the conserved cysteine through the conserved F or W. D genes are given only for firm matches. Size tells how often a clone was seen (once, few, many) or the class of an expanded clone, and some rows leave it out.

D,V,size,J,CDR3,DNA
-,TRBV5-6,few,TRBJ2-3,CASSLELDTQYF,TGTGCCAGCAGCTTGGAATTGGATACGCAGTATTTT
TRBD1,TRBV5-1,many,TRBJ2-1,CASSFTGGYNEQFF,TGCGCCAGCAGCTTTACAGGGGGCTACAATGAGCAGTTCTTC
-,TRBV28,few,TRBJ1-5,CASSPDLGHQPQHF,TGTGCCAGCAGTCCTGATCTTGGTCATCAGCCCCAGCATTTT
-,TRBV6-5,few,TRBJ2-1,CASSFPGDEQFF,TGTGCCAGCAGTTTTCCAGGGGATGAGCAGTTCTTC
-,TRBV20-1,many,TRBJ2-3,CSATDPATRIRQGTDTQYF,TGCAGTGCTACCGACCCGGCGACTAGGATCCGCCAAGGCACAGATACGCAGTATTTT
-,TRBV6-2/TRBV6-3,few,TRBJ2-7,CASSAQGFRYEQYF,TGTGCCAGCAGTGCTCAGGGTTTTCGCTACGAGCAGTACTTC
-,TRBV6-2/TRBV6-3,few,TRBJ2-7,CASSYSWEQYF,TGTGCCAGCAGTTACTCGTGGGAGCAGTACTTC
-,TRBV7-2,many,TRBJ1-4,CASSLAGLNEKLFF,TGTGCCAGCAGCTTGGCAGGGCTGAATGAAAAACTGTTTTTT
-,TRBV20-1,many,TRBJ2-3,CSARPLGGVSLRSDTQYF,TGCAGTGCTAGACCCCTAGGTGGTGTCAGCTTAAGATCAGATACGCAGTATTTT
-,TRBV7-2,-,TRBJ2-7,CASSLGRSQSYEQYF,TGTGCCAGCAGCTTAGGTCGGTCCCAATCCTACGAGCAGTACTTC
-,TRBV28,few,TRBJ2-7,CASSSDPYEQYF,TGTGCCAGCAGTTCGGACCCGTACGAGCAGTACTTC
-,TRBV7-9,many,TRBJ1-2,CASSHTEDGGYTF,TGTGCCAGCAGCCATACAGAGGACGGAGGCTACACCTTC
-,TRBV28,few,TRBJ2-3,CASSLVWDTQYF,TGTGCCAGCAGTTTAGTTTGGGATACGCAGTATTTT
-,TRBV18,-,TRBJ2-3,CASSDGVEDTRYF,TGTGCCAGCTCAGACGGCGTGGAGGATACGCGGTATTTT
-,TRBV7-9,many,TRBJ2-3,CASSSKDTQYF,TGTGCCAGCAGCTCTAAAGATACGCAGTATTTT
-,TRBV5-1,many,TRBJ1-4,CASSSIQAVAREKLFF,TGCGCCAGCAGCTCGATACAGGCGGTCGCTCGTGAAAAACTGTTTTTT
-,TRBV29-1,many,TRBJ2-6,CSVSQSSGANVLTF,TGCAGCGTATCTCAGAGCTCTGGGGCCAACGTCCTGACTTTC
TRBD1,TRBV12-3/TRBV12-4,many,TRBJ1-2,CASSYTGGRGYTF,TGTGCCAGCAGCTACACAGGGGGCCGTGGCTACACCTTC
-,TRBV5-1,many,TRBJ2-5,CASSPPHQETQYF,TGCGCCAGCAGCCCGCCCCACCAAGAGACCCAGTACTTC
-,TRBV7-8,-,TRBJ2-2,CASSPRQVNTGELFF,TGTGCCAGCAGCCCAAGACAGGTGAACACCGGGGAGCTGTTTTTT
-,TRBV27,-,TRBJ1-3,CASSFGLWQGPDHGNTIYF,TGTGCCAGCAGTTTTGGGCTTTGGCAGGGCCCCGACCATGGAAACACCATATATTTT
-,TRBV5-1,many,TRBJ2-7,CASSLDGARSYEQYF,TGCGCCAGCAGCTTGGATGGGGCGCGGTCCTACGAGCAGTACTTC
-,TRBV10-2,many,TRBJ2-1,CASSELQGWFF,TGCGCCAGCAGTGAATTACAGGGTTGGTTCTTC
-,TRBV2,-,TRBJ1-1,CASSEEGNTEAFF,TGTGCCAGCAGTGAAGAGGGGAACACTGAAGCTTTCTTT
TRBD2,TRBV6-5,-,TRBJ2-2,CASISSGGGANTGELFF,TGTGCCAGCATATCTAGCGGGGGGGGAGCGAACACCGGGGAGCTGTTTTTT
-,TRBV4-1,few,TRBJ1-5,CASSQAGLAVEPQHF,TGCGCCAGCAGCCAAGCTGGTCTGGCCGTGGAGCCCCAGCATTTT
TRBD1,TRBV6-5,-,TRBJ1-2,CASSPYRTGDYGYTF,TGTGCCAGCAGCCCATACCGGACAGGGGACTATGGCTACACCTTC
TRBD1,TRBV28,many,TRBJ1-1,CASSSGQGGTEAFF,TGTGCCAGCAGTTCAGGACAGGGTGGCACTGAAGCTTTCTTT
-,TRBV2,few,TRBJ1-5,CASKPHLVEPQHF,TGTGCCAGCAAACCCCACCTTGTGGAGCCCCAGCATTTT
-,TRBV5-1,few,TRBJ1-1,CASSQGSLGNTEAFF,TGCGCCAGCAGCCAGGGCTCCCTCGGAAACACTGAAGCTTTCTTT
TRBD1,TRBV7-9,-,TRBJ1-6,CVSSLGQYNSPLHF,TGTGTCAGCAGCTTGGGACAGTATAATTCACCCCTCCACTTT
-,TRBV20-1,many,TRBJ1-1,CSARTSDVPNTEAFF,TGCAGTGCTAGGACTTCGGACGTCCCGAACACTGAAGCTTTCTTT
-,TRBV12-3/TRBV12-4,few,TRBJ1-5,CASSPPGAYSNQPQHF,TGTGCCAGCAGTCCCCCCGGGGCCTATAGCAATCAGCCCCAGCATTTT
-,TRBV4-2,many,TRBJ1-5,CASSQERGVGQPQHF,TGTGCCAGCAGCCAAGAAAGGGGGGTTGGTCAGCCCCAGCATTTT
-,TRBV18,many,TRBJ1-1,CASSPESFQAWTFF,TGTGCCAGCTCACCAGAATCATTCCAGGCGTGGACTTTCTTT
TRBD1,TRBV12-3/TRBV12-4,many,TRBJ2-1,CASSFRTGTNEQFF,TGTGCCAGCAGTTTTCGGACAGGGACCAATGAGCAGTTCTTC
-,TRBV29-1,few,TRBJ2-7,CSGTDKYEQYF,TGCAGCGGGACAGATAAATACGAGCAGTACTTC
-,TRBV18,few,TRBJ1-5,CASSPGQGLIANQPQHF,TGTGCCAGCTCACCAGGGCAGGGACTTATAGCAAATCAGCCCCAGCATTTT
TRBD2,TRBV20-1,many,TRBJ2-7,CSARGLAGESVHF,TGCAGTGCTAGGGGACTAGCGGGAGAGTCGGTTCACTTC
-,TRBV3-1,few,TRBJ2-1,CASSQKGAVEQFF,TGTGCCAGCAGCCAGAAGGGAGCAGTTGAGCAGTTCTTC
-,TRBV2,-,TRBJ2-7,CASLRRGAGTYEQYF,TGTGCCAGCCTCCGGCGCGGGGCCGGCACCTACGAGCAGTACTTC